The TCR beta chain under discussion was sequenced for a study of PD-1 blockade in classical Hodgkin lymphoma. As for the study in general: Patients were treated with nivolumab at 3 mg/kg, and this was given intravenously every 2 weeks. Broader study findings: With respect to the repertoire differences, their causes, possibly disease activity or prior therapy, remain undefined. By C4D1 there was a significant rise in CD4+ TCR diversity but not in CD8+ TCR diversity.

The patients all showed relapse after autologous stem cell transplantation, while their brentuximab vedotin exposure varied. Complete response, partial response or progressive disease made up the best responses. Some clones are missing from TCRdb's copy, which holds only in-frame ones; the method was immunoSEQ multiplex PCR. The data contain 12,000 or so clones, approximately 90% of them seen just once; the ten biggest clones take up 20% to 25%. The V end was cut by 2 bases, the J end by 0 bases, with 8 bases between. Per the germline V gene, CDR1 is MNHEY and CDR2 is SVGAGI. CDR3 length equals 14 residues. Concerning this clone: What it recognizes is unknown.

This TCR was sampled from a human donor with classical Hodgkin lymphoma. Sequences were derived from peripheral blood mononuclear cells (PBMCs), sampled at baseline. The V call is TRBV6-5, the J call TRBJ2-7; a possible D gene is TRBD2 (5 bases). CDR3 sequence reads: CASSYDAGSYEQYF. The CDR3 bases are TGTGCCAGCAGTTACGACGCGGGCTCCTACGAGCAGTACTTC.